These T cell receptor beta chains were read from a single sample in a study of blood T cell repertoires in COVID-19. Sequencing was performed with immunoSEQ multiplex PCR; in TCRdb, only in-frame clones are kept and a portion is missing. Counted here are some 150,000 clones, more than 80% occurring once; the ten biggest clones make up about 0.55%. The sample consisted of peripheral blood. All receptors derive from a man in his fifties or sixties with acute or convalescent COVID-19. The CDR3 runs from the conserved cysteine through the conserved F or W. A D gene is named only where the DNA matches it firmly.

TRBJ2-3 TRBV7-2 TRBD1 TGTGCCAGCAGCTACCTGACAGGGGGCATAGATACGCAGTATTTT CASSYLTGGIDTQYF
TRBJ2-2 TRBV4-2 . TGTGCCAGCAGCCTCCGCCCAGAGGTGTCGGGGAACACCGGGGAGCTGTTTTTT CASSLRPEVSGNTGELFF
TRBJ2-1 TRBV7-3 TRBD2 TGTGCCAGCAGGGTCACTAGCGAGATCTACAATGAGCAGTTCTTC CASRVTSEIYNEQFF
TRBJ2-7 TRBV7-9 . TGTGCCAGCAGCTTAGCGAGGAGGGGCGAGCAGTACTTC CASSLARRGEQYF
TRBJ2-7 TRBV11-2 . TGTGCCAGCAGCGCTCTGATCGGTAGTAACGTCGAGCAGTACTTC CASSALIGSNVEQYF
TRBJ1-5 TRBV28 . TGTGCCAGCAAGGATCGGGGCAGGGGTGCGGAACAGCCCCAGCATTTT CASKDRGRGAEQPQHF
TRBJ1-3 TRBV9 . TGTGCCAGCAGCCGGGGAGGGGCTGGAAACACCATATATTTT CASSRGGAGNTIYF
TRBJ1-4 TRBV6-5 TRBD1 TGTGCCAGCAGTTACTCAGGGGGCGCAGGGGAAAAACTGTTTTTT CASSYSGGAGEKLFF
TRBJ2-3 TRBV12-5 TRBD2 TGTGCTAGTGGTTTGAGCACTAGCGGGGGTTCAGATACGCAGTATTTT CASGLSTSGGSDTQYF
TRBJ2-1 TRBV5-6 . TGTGCCAGCAGCTTCTACGATCGAGTGTTCGGCAATGAGCAGTTCTTC CASSFYDRVFGNEQFF
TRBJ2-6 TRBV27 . TGTGCCAGCAGTTCTCAGGGCTCTGGGGCCAACGTCCTGACTTTC CASSSQGSGANVLTF
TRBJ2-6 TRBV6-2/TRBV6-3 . TGTGCCAGCAGCCCTCGAGGGAGCTCTGGGGCCAACGTCCTGACTTTC CASSPRGSSGANVLTF
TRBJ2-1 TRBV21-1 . TGTGCCAGCAGCAAACCCGGGACTAGCGGGGGAAACTACAATGAGCAGTTCTTC CASSKPGTSGGNYNEQFF
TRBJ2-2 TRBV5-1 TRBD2 TGCGCCAGCCAAGCGGGAGGAAATAACGGGGAGCTGTTTTTT CASQAGGNNGELFF
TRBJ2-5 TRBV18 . TGTGCCAGCTCACCACAACGCGGAGGGGAGACCCAGTACTTC CASSPQRGGETQYF
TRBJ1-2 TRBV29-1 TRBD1 TGCAGCGTTGAACCAGACAGGGGAGGGTATGGCTACACCTTC CSVEPDRGGYGYTF
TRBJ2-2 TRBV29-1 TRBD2 TGCAGCGTTGTAGAGCGGGGGGGTTTCACGAACACCGGGGAGCTGTTTTTT CSVVERGGFTNTGELFF
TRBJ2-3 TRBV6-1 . TGTGCCAGCAGTGAATACAGGACAGATGGGACAGATACGCAGTATTTT CASSEYRTDGTDTQYF
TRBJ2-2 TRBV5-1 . TGCGCCAGCAGCATCAACAGGGTAATCGGCGGGGAGCTGTTTTTT CASSINRVIGGELFF
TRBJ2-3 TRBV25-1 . TGTGCCAGCAGTGATGGGGGGCGGGAGTTTTCAGATACGCAGTATTTT CASSDGGREFSDTQYF
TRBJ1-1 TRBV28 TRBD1 TGTGCCAGCAGTACAGGGGACAGAAATATGAACACTGAAGCTTTCTTT CASSTGDRNMNTEAFF